A single sample is the source of the 27 T cell receptor beta chains below, sequenced in a study of T cell repertoires in cytomegalovirus infection. TCRdb recomputed calls from the reads with MiXCR, one row per CDR3 protein. The sample has around 270,000 distinct CDR3 sequences, 8% to 9.5% seen once. Specimen: PBMCs. Receptors originate from a human donor in good health (CMV status not recorded). Some clones in this sample may be carry-over from other donors' samples.

This clonotype was counted ten times or more. This chain links TRBV7-2 with TRBJ2-5; 11 bases line up with TRBD2. Losses at the gene ends were 2 bases for V and 9 bases for J; bases not matched to a gene: 8. The CDR3 is 15 amino acids. CDR1 and CDR2 (germline): SGHTA, FQGNSA. The CDR3 region is CASSLNLAGGPPQYF. In DNA form, the CDR3 reads TGTGCCAGCAGCTTAAATCTAGCGGGGGGCCCTCCCCAGTACTTC. The variable domain in full, with the rest retrieved from reference TRBV7-2 and TRBJ2-5, is GAGVSQSPSNKVTEKGKDVELRCDPISGHTALYWYRQSLGQGLEFLIYFQGNSAPDKSGLPSDRFSAERTGGSVSTLTIQRTQQEDSAVYLCASSLNLAGGPPQYFGPGTRLLVL.

This clonotype was counted only a few times. The J gene is TRBJ1-5, the V gene TRBV7-2; D perhaps matches TRBD1 (6 bases). CDR1 and CDR2 from the germline V gene are SGHTA and FQGNSA. This CDR3 spans 14 amino acids. Deletions cut 0 bases from V and 7 bases from J, with 10 bases between. The CDR3 DNA sequence: TGTGCCAGCAGCTTAGCAAAGGGGGGACAGCCCCAGCATTTT. The encoded protein is CASSLAKGGQPQHF.

This clonotype appeared many times. This chain joins TRBV7-3 and TRBJ2-3; no clear D. Per the germline V gene, CDR1 is SGHTA and CDR2 is FQGTGA. V shed 1 base and J shed 4 bases, with 6 bases lying between them. The CDR3 covers 13 residues. The CDR3 coding sequence is TGTGCCAGCAGCTTAAGCGGCCCAGATACGCAGTATTTT. The encoded protein is CASSLSGPDTQYF.

The chain links TRBV12-3 or TRBV12-4 to TRBJ2-7, with 13 positions matching TRBD2. The CDR3 contains 15 residues. The junction had 9 bases not matched to a gene; V was cut back by 7 bases and J by 6 bases. The CDR3 bases are TGTGCCAGCACCTACAGCGGGACTAGCGGGATCGAGCAGTACTTC. Amino acids: CASTYSGTSGIEQYF.

The CDR3 protein is CASSGGHDNQPQHF. DNA for the CDR3: TGTGCCAGCAGTGGGGGCCACGACAATCAGCCCCAGCATTTT. The chain links TRBV25-1 to TRBJ1-5, with a weak D call TRBD1 (5 bases). The germline V and J ends were trimmed by 4 bases and 3 bases, with 10 bases remaining between them. CDR3 length: 14 residues. Germline CDR1 is MGHDK and CDR2 is SYGVNS.

This clonotype showed up many times. J is TRBJ2-5 and V is TRBV11-3; TRBD1 is a possible D gene (6 bases). The CDR3 has 17 residues. Germline CDR1 SGHNT, CDR2 YENEEA. V lost 5 bases and J 0 bases, leaving 19 bases between the germline ends. The CDR3 bases are TGTGCCAGCAGCCTGGGGAGACAGGCAAGGGACCAAGAGACCCAGTACTTC. Its protein product is CASSLGRQARDQETQYF.

This clonotype was recorded many times. The chain carries TRBV20-1 and TRBJ1-5; 10 bases are a match to TRBD1. The CDR3 consists of 13 residues. V shed 3 bases and J 5 bases; nucleotides not matched to a gene: 1. The V gene's germline CDR1 is DFQATT and CDR2 SNEGSKA (reference sequence). CDR3 protein: CSARTGGDQPQHF. In nucleotides, the CDR3 is TGCAGTGCTAGGACAGGGGGCGATCAGCCCCAGCATTTT.

This clonotype was counted a few times. The J gene is TRBJ1-5, the V gene TRBV20-1; TRBD1 is a possible D gene (6 bases). V gave up 6 bases and J gave up 2 bases, with 14 bases separating them. The CDR3 loop spans 14 amino acids. The germline CDR1 and CDR2 sequences are DFQATT and SNEGSKA (reference sequence). CDR3 sequence: CSAAAGVRNQPQHF. DNA of the CDR3: TGCAGTGCCGCGGCAGGGGTACGCAATCAGCCCCAGCATTTT.

This clonotype was seen ten or more times. The J gene is TRBJ2-1, the V gene TRBV7-3, with 14 bases fitting TRBD2. The CDR3 totals 15 residues. Per the germline V gene, CDR1 is SGHTA and CDR2 is FQGTGA. Trimming took 6 bases from V and 8 from J; bases not matched to a gene: 6. The CDR3: CASRPPGLAGDEQFF. CDR3 nucleotides: TGTGCCAGCAGACCCCCGGGACTAGCGGGGGATGAGCAGTTCTTC.

This clonotype was counted only a few times. This chain links TRBV4-3 with TRBJ2-2, with D perhaps matching TRBD2 (6 bases). The germline gives CDR1 LGHNA, CDR2 YSLEER. This CDR3 has 16 amino acids. Trimming cost V 1 base and J 6 bases, with 15 bases left between them. The CDR3 DNA follows: TGCGCCAGCAGCCAAGGGGGCGGGATAGCTTCCGGGGAGCTGTTTTTT. This codes for CASSQGGGIASGELFF.

This clonotype occurred many times. The chain carries TRBV28 and TRBJ2-1, with D possibly being TRBD1 or TRBD2 (5 bases each). Germline CDR1 is MDHEN and CDR2 is SYDVKM. V shed 4 bases and J shed 7 bases, with 14 bases lying between them. CDR3 length: 14 amino acids. The CDR3 DNA reads TGTGCCAGCAGTTCCGGGACCTTCGGAAATGAGCAGTTCTTC. Its protein is CASSSGTFGNEQFF. The whole variable domain, filled in from reference TRBV28 and TRBJ2-1, reads DVKVTQSSRYLVKRTGEKVFLECVQDMDHENMFWYRQDPGLGLRLIYFSYDVKMKEKGDIPEGYSVSREKKERFSLILESASTNQTSMYLCASSSGTFGNEQFFGPGTRLTVL.

This clonotype was counted only a few times. This chain links TRBV10-3 with TRBJ2-7; the match to TRBD1 covers 7 bases. V shed 6 bases and J 2 bases; nucleotides not matched to a gene: 4. The CDR3 runs 13 residues. Germline V gene sequence: CDR1 ENHRY, CDR2 SYGVKD. The chain's CDR3 is CAIRGDSPYEQYF. CDR3 coding DNA: TGTGCCATCAGGGGGGACAGTCCCTACGAGCAGTACTTC.

The sample holds many counts of this clonotype. As DNA, the CDR3 is TGTGCCAGCAGCTTAGCTCGGACGGGCACAGATACGCAGTATTTT. This encodes CASSLARTGTDTQYF. This chain links TRBV7-2 with TRBJ2-3; D not certain. The CDR3 is 15 residues long. Germline CDR1 SGHTA, CDR2 FQGNSA. V shed 0 bases and J shed 1 base, with 8 bases lying between them.

In this sample, this clonotype turned up many times. V is TRBV6-8 and J is TRBJ2-5; D gene unclear. CDR1 and CDR2 (germline): MNHGY, SAAAGT. V lost 6 bases, J lost 0 bases, and 11 bases lay in between. The CDR3 consists of 14 residues. For the CDR3, the DNA is TGTGCCAGCAGATTGGCTCGGAACCAAGAGACCCAGTACTTC. It codes for CASRLARNQETQYF.

The chain links TRBV5-4 to TRBJ1-1; TRBD1 is a possible D gene (5 bases). CDR3 length equals 14 residues. Germline V gene sequence: CDR1 SGHNT, CDR2 YYREEE (reference sequence). V dropped 0 bases and J dropped 6 bases, with 12 bases sitting between them. The CDR3 region is CASSLELSGPEAFF. The CDR3 DNA reads as TGTGCCAGCAGCTTGGAACTCTCAGGGCCTGAAGCTTTCTTT.

This clonotype was counted at least ten times. The chain carries TRBV5-1 and TRBJ2-1, with D unresolved. V lost 1 base, J lost 5 bases, and 13 bases lay in between. CDR1 and CDR2 from the germline V gene are SGHRS and YFSETQ. The CDR3 is made up of 15 amino acids. The CDR3 region is CASSLLSIANNEQFF. CDR3 bases: TGCGCCAGCAGCTTGTTGTCGATCGCCAACAATGAGCAGTTCTTC.

This clonotype has at least ten counts. The J gene is TRBJ2-3, the V gene TRBV7-8; D is uncertain. Per germline, CDR1 SGHVS and CDR2 FQNEAQ. The germline V and J ends were trimmed by 1 base and 2 bases, with 7 bases remaining between them. The CDR3 sequence is 14 residues long. CDR3 DNA sequence: TGTGCCAGCAGCTTAGGAAGCCACACAGATACGCAGTATTTT. Its protein is CASSLGSHTDTQYF.

This clonotype was seen repeatedly, ten times or more. J is TRBJ2-3 and V is TRBV7-2; D perhaps matches TRBD2 (6 bases). CDR3 length equals 15 residues. Germline CDR1 is SGHTA and CDR2 is FQGNSA. V lost 3 bases to trimming and J lost 2 bases, with 12 bases between them. The CDR3 protein is CASSLRGGTTDTQYF. As DNA, the CDR3 is TGTGCCAGCAGCTTGAGGGGAGGTACCACAGATACGCAGTATTTT. The full variable domain, in which reference TRBV7-2 and TRBJ2-3 provide the parts outside the CDR3, is GAGVSQSPSNKVTEKGKDVELRCDPISGHTALYWYRQSLGQGLEFLIYFQGNSAPDKSGLPSDRFSAERTGGSVSTLTIQRTQQEDSAVYLCASSLRGGTTDTQYFGPGTRLTVL.

The table lists this clonotype with many counts. This rearrangement joins TRBV7-9 to TRBJ2-5; no reliable D call. Germline V gene data show CDR1 as SEHNR and CDR2 as FQNEAQ (reference sequence). V lost 5 bases and J 0 bases, leaving 7 bases between the germline ends. This CDR3 comprises 13 residues. CDR3 residues: CASSPADQETQYF. In nucleotides, the CDR3 is TGTGCCAGCAGCCCAGCCGACCAAGAGACCCAGTACTTC.

Many counts were recorded for this clonotype. The chain employs TRBV7-2 and TRBJ2-2, with 13 bases that match TRBD2. The CDR3 runs to 16 residues. V was pared by 5 bases and J by 6 bases, with 6 bases of the junction left unmatched. The germline V gene has CDR1 SGHTA and CDR2 FQGNSA. CDR3 amino acids: CASSTRTSGGPGELFF. As DNA, the CDR3 is TGTGCCAGCAGCACTCGGACTAGCGGGGGCCCCGGGGAGCTGTTTTTT.

This clonotype appeared many times. The CDR3 is CASSPSDSQPQHF. DNA for the CDR3: TGTGCCAGCTCACCGTCGGACAGCCAGCCCCAGCATTTT. This chain links TRBV18 with TRBJ1-5, with D possibly being TRBD1 (6 bases). V shed 3 bases and J shed 7 bases, with 10 bases lying between them. CDR1 KGHSH and CDR2 LQKENI come from the germline V gene. There are 13 residues in the CDR3. Filled out from reference TRBV18 and TRBJ1-5, the complete variable domain reads NAGVMQNPRHLVRRRGQEARLRCSPMKGHSHVYWYRQLPEEGLKFMVYLQKENIIDESGMPKERFSAEFPKEGPSILRIQQVVRGDSAAYFCASSPSDSQPQHFGDGTRLSIL.

The chain carries TRBV7-4 and TRBJ2-1; D may match TRBD1 or TRBD2 (6 bases each). CDR3 size: 15 residues. The V gene's germline CDR1 is SGHVT and CDR2 SQSDAQ. Trimming pared 4 bases from V and 4 bases from J, leaving 14 bases between. The CDR3 bases are TGTGCCAGCAGCTGGCTGGAGGGGGAATACAATGAGCAGTTCTTC. Translated, it gives CASSWLEGEYNEQFF. Full variable domain (rest looked up from reference TRBV7-4 and TRBJ2-1): GAGVSQSPRYKVAKRGRDVALRCDSISGHVTLYWYRQTLGQGSEVLTYSQSDAQRDKSGRPSGRFSAERPERSVSTLKIQRTEQGDSAVYLCASSWLEGEYNEQFFGPGTRLTVL.

This clonotype was observed many times. The CDR3 DNA sequence: TGTGCCAGCAGTCGACAGTCCTCTGGAAACACCATATATTTT. Protein product: CASSRQSSGNTIYF. The chain recombines TRBV6-1 with TRBJ1-3; D possibly corresponds to TRBD1 (5 bases). CDR3 length equals 14 residues. Germline values: CDR1 MNHNS, CDR2 SASEGT. Trimming shortened V by 5 bases and J by 0 bases, and 8 bases separated the two germline ends.

At least ten counts were recorded for this clonotype. V and J are TRBV7-2 and TRBJ2-2; 7 bases align to TRBD2. V was pared by 5 bases and J by 4 bases, with 7 bases of the junction left unmatched. The CDR3 sequence is 15 residues long. Germline values: CDR1 SGHTA, CDR2 FQGNSA. This CDR3 is CASSIPGTITGELFF. In nucleotides, the CDR3 is TGTGCCAGCAGCATACCCGGGACTATCACCGGGGAGCTGTTTTTT.

This clonotype was seen repeatedly, ten times or more. The chain carries TRBV7-3 and TRBJ1-2; a weak D match, TRBD1 (6 bases). CDR1 is SGHTA, CDR2 FQGTGA, per germline. CDR3 size: 13 residues. V was pared by 5 bases and J by 8 bases, with 15 bases between. The CDR3 sequence is CASSTDQGRGYTF. In DNA, the CDR3 is TGTGCCAGCAGCACAGACCAGGGGCGAGGCTACACCTTC. Drawing the rest from reference TRBV7-3 and TRBJ1-2, the complete variable domain is GAGVSQTPSNKVTEKGKYVELRCDPISGHTALYWYRQSLGQGPEFLIYFQGTGAADDSGLPNDRFFAVRPEGSVSTLKIQRTERGDSAVYLCASSTDQGRGYTFGSGTRLTVV.

The rearrangement uses TRBV12-3 or TRBV12-4 and TRBJ2-1; possibly TRBD2 for D (5 bases). V gave up 5 bases and J gave up 0 bases, with 17 bases separating them. This CDR3 comprises 17 residues. This CDR3 is CASSRGLALSSYNEQFF. The CDR3 DNA is TGTGCCAGCAGTCGTGGACTCGCTCTAAGCTCCTACAATGAGCAGTTCTTC.

The chain combines TRBV14 with TRBJ2-2; possibly TRBD2 for D (5 bases). Trimming took off 0 bases at V and 8 bases at J, with 10 bases between the two ends. This CDR3 has 14 residues. From germline, CDR1 is SGHDN and CDR2 FVKESK. Written as DNA, the CDR3 is TGTGCCAGCAGCCAAGAGCTTGTAGCGGGGGAGCTGTTTTTT. Protein sequence: CASSQELVAGELFF.